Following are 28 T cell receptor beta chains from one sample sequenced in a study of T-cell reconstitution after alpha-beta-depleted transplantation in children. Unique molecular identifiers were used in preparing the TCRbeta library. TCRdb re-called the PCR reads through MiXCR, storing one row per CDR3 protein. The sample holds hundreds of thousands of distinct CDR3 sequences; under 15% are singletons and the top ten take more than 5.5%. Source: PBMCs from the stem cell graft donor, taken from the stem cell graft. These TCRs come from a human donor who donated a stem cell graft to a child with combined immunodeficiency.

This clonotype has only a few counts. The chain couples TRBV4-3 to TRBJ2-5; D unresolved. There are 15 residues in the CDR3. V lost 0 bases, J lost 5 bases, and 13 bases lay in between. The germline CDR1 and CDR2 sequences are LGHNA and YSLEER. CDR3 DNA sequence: TGCGCCAGCAGCCAAGATCGGAGACCGGCGGAGACCCAGTACTTC. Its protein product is CASSQDRRPAETQYF.

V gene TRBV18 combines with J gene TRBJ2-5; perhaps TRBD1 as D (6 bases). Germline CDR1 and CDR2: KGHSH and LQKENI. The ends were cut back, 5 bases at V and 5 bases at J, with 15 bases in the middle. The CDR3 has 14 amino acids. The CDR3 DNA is TGTGCCAGCTCAATTAGGACAGTCGGGGAGACCCAGTACTTC. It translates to CASSIRTVGETQYF.

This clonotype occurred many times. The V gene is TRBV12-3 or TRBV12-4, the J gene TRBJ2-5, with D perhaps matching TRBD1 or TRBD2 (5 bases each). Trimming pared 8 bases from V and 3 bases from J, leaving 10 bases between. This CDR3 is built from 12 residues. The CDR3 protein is CASGVGEETQYF. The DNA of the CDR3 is TGTGCCAGCGGCGTGGGGGAAGAGACCCAGTACTTC.

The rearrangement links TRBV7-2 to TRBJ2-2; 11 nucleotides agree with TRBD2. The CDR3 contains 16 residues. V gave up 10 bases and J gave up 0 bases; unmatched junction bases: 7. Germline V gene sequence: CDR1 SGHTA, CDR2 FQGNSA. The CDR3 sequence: CATRTSGGSNTGELFF. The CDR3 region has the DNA TGTGCCACCCGAACTAGCGGGGGCTCGAACACCGGGGAGCTGTTTTTT.

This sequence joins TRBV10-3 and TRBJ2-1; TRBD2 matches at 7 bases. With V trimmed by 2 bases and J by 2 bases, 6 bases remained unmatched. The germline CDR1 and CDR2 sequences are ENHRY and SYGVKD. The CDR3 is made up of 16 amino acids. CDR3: CAISEATAGTYNEQFF. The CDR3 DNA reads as TGTGCCATCAGTGAGGCCACAGCGGGGACCTACAATGAGCAGTTCTTC.

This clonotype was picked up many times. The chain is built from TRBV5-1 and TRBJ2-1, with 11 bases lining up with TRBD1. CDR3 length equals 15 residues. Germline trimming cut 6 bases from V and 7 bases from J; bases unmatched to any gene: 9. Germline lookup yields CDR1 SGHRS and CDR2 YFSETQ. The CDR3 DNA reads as TGCGCCAGCATAGTCGGGACAGGGGGAAGGAATGAGCAGTTCTTC. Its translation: CASIVGTGGRNEQFF.

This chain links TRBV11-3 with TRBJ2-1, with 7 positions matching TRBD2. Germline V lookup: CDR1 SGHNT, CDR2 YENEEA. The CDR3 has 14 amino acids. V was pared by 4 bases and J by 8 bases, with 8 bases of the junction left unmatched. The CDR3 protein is CASSSSGALDEQFF. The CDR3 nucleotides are TGTGCCAGCAGCTCGAGCGGGGCCTTGGATGAGCAGTTCTTC.

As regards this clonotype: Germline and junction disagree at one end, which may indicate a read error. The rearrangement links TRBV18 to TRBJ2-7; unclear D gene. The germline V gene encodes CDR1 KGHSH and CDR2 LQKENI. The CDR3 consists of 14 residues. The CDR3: CASSPVPNSHEQYF. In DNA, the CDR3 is TGTGCCAGCTCACCAGTCCCCAACTCCCACGAGCAGTACTTC.

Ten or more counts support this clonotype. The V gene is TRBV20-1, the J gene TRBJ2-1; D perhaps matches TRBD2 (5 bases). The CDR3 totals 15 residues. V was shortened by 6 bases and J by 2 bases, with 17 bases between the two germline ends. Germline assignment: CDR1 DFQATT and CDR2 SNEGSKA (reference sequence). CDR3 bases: TGCAGTGCCACCATTGGAGCGGTAACCTACAATGAGCAGTTCTTC. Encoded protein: CSATIGAVTYNEQFF.

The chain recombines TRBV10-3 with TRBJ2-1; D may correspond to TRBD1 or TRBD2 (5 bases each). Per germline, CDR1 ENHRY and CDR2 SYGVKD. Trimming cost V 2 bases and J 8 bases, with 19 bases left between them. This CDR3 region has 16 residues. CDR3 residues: CAISEPGAVGPHEQFF. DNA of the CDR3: TGTGCCATCAGTGAGCCCGGGGCTGTCGGTCCACATGAGCAGTTCTTC.

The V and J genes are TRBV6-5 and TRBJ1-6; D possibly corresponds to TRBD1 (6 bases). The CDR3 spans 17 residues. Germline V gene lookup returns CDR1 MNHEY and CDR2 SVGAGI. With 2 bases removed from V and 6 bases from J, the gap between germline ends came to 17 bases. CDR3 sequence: CASSYVGNRAPNSPLHF. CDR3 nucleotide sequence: TGTGCCAGCAGTTACGTAGGGAACAGGGCCCCTAATTCACCCCTCCACTTT.

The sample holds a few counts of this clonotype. DNA for the CDR3: TGTGCCACCAGTGAAAGGGACGGGTATACGCAGTATTTT. It is translated as CATSERDGYTQYF. V usage is TRBV24-1 and J usage is TRBJ2-3; either TRBD1 or TRBD2 may fit D (5 bases each). The CDR3 has 13 amino acids. Germline lookup yields CDR1 KGHDR and CDR2 SFDVKD. V shed 4 bases and J shed 7 bases, with 11 bases lying between them.

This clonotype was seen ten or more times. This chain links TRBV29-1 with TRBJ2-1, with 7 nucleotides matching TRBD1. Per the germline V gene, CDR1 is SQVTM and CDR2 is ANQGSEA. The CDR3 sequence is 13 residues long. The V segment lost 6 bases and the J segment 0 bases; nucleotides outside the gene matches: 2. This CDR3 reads CSVGGSSYNEQFF. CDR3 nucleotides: TGCAGCGTAGGGGGCAGCTCCTACAATGAGCAGTTCTTC.

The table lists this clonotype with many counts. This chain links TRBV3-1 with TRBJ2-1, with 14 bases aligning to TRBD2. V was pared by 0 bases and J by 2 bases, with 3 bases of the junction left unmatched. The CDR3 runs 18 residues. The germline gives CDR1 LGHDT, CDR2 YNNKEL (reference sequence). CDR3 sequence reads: CASSQETSGGATYNEQFF. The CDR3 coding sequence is TGTGCCAGCAGCCAAGAGACTAGCGGGGGGGCGACCTACAATGAGCAGTTCTTC.

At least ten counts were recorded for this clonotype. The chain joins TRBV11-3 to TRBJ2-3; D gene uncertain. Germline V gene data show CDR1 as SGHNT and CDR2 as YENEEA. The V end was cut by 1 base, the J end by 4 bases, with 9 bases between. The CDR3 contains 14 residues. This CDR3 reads CASSLGGNADTQYF. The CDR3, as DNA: TGTGCCAGCAGCTTAGGCGGCAATGCAGATACGCAGTATTTT.

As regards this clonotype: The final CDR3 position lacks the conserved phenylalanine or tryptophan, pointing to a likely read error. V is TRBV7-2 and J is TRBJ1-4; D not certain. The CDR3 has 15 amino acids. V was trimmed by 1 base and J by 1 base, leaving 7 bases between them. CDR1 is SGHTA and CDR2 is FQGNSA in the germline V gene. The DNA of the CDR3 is TGTGCCAGCAGCTTAGTAGGAGGAACTAATGAAAAACTGTTTCTT. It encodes CASSLVGGTNEKLFL.

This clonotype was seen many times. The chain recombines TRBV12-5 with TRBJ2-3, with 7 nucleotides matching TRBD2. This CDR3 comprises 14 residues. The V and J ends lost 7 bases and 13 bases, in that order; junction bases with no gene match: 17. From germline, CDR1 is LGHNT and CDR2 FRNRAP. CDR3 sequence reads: CASVESQQRGYEYF. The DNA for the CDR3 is TGTGCTAGTGTCGAATCCCAACAGCGGGGTTATGAGTATTTT.

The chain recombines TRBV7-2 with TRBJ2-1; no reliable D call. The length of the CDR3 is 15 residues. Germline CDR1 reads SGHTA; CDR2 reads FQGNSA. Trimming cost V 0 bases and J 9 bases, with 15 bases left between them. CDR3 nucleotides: TGTGCCAGCAGCTTAGCGCATCCGCCGTCAGCTGAGCAGTTCTTC. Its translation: CASSLAHPPSAEQFF.

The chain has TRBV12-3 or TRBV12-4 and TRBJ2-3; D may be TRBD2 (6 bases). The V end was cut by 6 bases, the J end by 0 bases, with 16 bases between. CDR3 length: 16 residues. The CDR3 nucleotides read TGTGCCAGCAGCCGTAGCGGCCTTACTAGCACAGATACGCAGTATTTT. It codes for CASSRSGLTSTDTQYF.

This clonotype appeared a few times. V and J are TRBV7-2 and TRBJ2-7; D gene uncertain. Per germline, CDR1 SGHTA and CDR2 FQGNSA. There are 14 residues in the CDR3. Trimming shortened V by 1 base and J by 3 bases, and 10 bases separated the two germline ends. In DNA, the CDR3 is TGTGCCAGCAGCTTAGTCCTTCTAAACTACGAGCAGTACTTC. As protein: CASSLVLLNYEQYF.

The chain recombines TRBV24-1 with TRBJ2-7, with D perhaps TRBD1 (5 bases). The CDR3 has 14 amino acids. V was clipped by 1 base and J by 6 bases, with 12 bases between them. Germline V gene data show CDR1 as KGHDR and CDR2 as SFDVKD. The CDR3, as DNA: TGTGCCACCAGTGATTTTAAAGGGGCAGGCGAGCAGTACTTC. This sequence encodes CATSDFKGAGEQYF.

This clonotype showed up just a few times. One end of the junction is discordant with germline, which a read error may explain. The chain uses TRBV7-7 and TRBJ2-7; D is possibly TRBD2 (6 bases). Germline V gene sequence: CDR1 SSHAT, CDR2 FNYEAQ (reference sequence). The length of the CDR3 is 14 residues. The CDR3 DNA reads TGTGCTAGCAGCTTATCCGGAGGCGGGGACGAGCAGTACTTC. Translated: CASSLSGGGDEQYF.

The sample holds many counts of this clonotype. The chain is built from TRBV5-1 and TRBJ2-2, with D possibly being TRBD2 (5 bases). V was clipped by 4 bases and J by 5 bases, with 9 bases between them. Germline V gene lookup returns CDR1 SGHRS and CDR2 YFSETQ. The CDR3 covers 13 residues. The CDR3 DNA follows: TGCGCCAGCAGCCCCGGGAAGACCGGGGAGCTGTTTTTT. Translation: CASSPGKTGELFF.

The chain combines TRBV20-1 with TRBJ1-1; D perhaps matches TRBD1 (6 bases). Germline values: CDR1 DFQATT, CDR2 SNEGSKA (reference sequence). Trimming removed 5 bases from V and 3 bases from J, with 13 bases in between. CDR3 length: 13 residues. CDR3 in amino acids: CSAATGRDTEAFF. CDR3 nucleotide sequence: TGCAGTGCTGCCACAGGGAGGGACACTGAAGCTTTCTTT.

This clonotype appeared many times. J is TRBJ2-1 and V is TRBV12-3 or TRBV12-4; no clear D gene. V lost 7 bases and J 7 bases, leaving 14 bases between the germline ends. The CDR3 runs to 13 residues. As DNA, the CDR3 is TGTGCCAGCACCTCGGTGGGCCCTAATGAGCAGTTCTTC. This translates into CASTSVGPNEQFF.

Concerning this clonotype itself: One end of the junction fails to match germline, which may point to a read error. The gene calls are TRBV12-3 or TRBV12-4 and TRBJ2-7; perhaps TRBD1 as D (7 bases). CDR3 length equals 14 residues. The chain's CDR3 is CTSSLAAGGYEQYF. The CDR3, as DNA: TGTACCAGCAGTTTAGCGGCAGGGGGGTACGAGCAGTACTTC.

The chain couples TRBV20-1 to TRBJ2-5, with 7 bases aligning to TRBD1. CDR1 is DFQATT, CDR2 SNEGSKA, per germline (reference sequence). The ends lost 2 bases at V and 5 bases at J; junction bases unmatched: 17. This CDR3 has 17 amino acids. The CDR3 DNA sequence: TGCAGTGCTAGATCTCAAACGAAGACAGGGCGGTTGGAGACCCAGTACTTC. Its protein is CSARSQTKTGRLETQYF.

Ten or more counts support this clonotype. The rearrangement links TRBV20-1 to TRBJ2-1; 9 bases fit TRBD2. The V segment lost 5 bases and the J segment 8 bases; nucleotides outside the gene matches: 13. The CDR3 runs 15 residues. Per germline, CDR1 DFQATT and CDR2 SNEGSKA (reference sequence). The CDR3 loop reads CSAGVGGRARDEQFF. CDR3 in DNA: TGCAGTGCTGGGGTCGGCGGGAGGGCCAGGGATGAGCAGTTCTTC.